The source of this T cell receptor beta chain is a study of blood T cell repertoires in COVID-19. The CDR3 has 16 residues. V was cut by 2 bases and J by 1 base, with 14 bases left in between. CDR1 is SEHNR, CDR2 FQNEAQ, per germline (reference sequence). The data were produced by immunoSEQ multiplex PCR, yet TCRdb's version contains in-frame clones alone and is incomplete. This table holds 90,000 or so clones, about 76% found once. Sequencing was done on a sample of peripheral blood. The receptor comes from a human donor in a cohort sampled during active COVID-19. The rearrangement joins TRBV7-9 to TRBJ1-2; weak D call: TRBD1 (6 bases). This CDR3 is CASSLWGQPGNYGYTF. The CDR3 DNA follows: TGTGCCAGCAGCTTATGGGGGCAGCCCGGTAACTATGGCTACACCTTC.